This T cell receptor (beta chain) emerged from a study of cytomegalovirus exposure and HLA in healthy donors. Study-level results: Earlier analysis looked at TCR beta V segments, and most were productive about 87% or about 30% of the time. As a later analysis revealed, the rate of TCR association differed by HLA locus, with DRB1 most and HLA-C fewest. In vitro assays verified that a few CMV-associated chains recognized CMV antigens specifically.

Remarks on this clone: Its target is not known.

The germline V gene encodes CDR1 SNHLY and CDR2 FYNNEI. This CDR3 region has 14 residues. Between the trimmed V and J ends, which lost 9 bases and 2 bases, there was a span of 14 bases. Researchers ran the PCR with 60 Vbeta and 13 Jbeta primers. Clones were sequenced by immunoSEQ multiplex PCR, and TCRdb holds only the in-frame ones, with some missing. This repertoire shows around 170,000 clones, around 80% found once; its top ten account for less than 1.5%. The origin of this receptor is a girl aged 10-17 years in good health and CMV-seropositive. The chain uses TRBV2 and TRBJ2-1; TRBD1 might be the D (6 bases). The sequenced material came from PBMCs. The CDR3 spells CASIPGTTYNEQFF. CDR3 in DNA: TGTGCCAGTATTCCCGGGACAACCTACAATGAGCAGTTCTTC.